One T cell receptor beta chain is described in this entry. This clone was picked up one time. Its target antigen remains unknown. No base quality values were provided; no much bigger clone lies one nucleotide off. These data originate in a study of cytomegalovirus exposure and HLA in healthy donors (dated by TCRdb to 2015 to 2018). About the study as a whole: An earlier analysis of several hundred of the donors reported 250 to 350 Gb of sequence data and 117 million unique TCR beta sequences from about 180 million T cells. The aim of the study was to test whether cataloging public T cell receptors could identify signatures of past pathogen exposure. Class I and class II HLA loci were covered by the typing at four-digit resolution. Among the approximately 430 genotyped donors, around 81% belonged to the genetic ancestry cluster associated with self-reported Caucasian donors. A later analysis re-analyzed previously published TCR beta repertoires from 600 to 850 donors and added high-resolution HLA genotyping to study TCR occurrence patterns. Across 398 genotyped donors of the cohort, an average of about 240,000 unique TCR beta nucleotide sequences per donor were sequenced, and approximately 19% of those sequences were non-productive. A later genetic analysis took genome-wide SNP genotypes for about three fifths of the 666 donors and used that subset as a discovery cohort. Approximately 300 gigabases of sequencing data and roughly 81 million unique TCR sequences made up an early release that covered some 640 HLA-typed donors. All discovery cohort repertoires had been generated using a single sequencing platform. Donor age, sex, ethnicity and CMV serostatus were collected together with the repertoire data. The T cell repertoires of 670 or so subjects were profiled by immunosequencing and related to cytomegalovirus serostatus. To decide whether each TCR beta V gene segment behaved as functional or pseudogenic, an earlier analysis of some 600 of the donors relied on high-throughput TCR beta sequencing. High-throughput TCR immunosequencing, statistical association of individual TCRs with disease status, and machine learning were combined to predict cytomegalovirus infection status. Four to six DR-DQ haplotypes were handled as single units for association and clustering, since linkage in the cohort was strong. In the later analysis, no new phenotypic data were used to find candidate immune exposures; instead, reliance was placed on TCR beta sequences and their occurrence across donors. Typing coverage differed by locus: A, B, C, DRB1 and DQB1 were typed in roughly 620-630 donors, DQA1 in approximately 520, DPA1 in around 610, and DPB1 in 472. A separate validation cohort of 100 to 150 different subjects was used in addition to the 666-subject first cohort.

The cohort consisted of 600 or so healthy bone marrow donors. Cohort members were all nominally healthy when sampled, although unrecorded immune exposures were likely present. The donor was CMV seropositive and was included in the group of 250 to 350 seropositive cohort members. Each donor provided a peripheral blood sample, and peripheral blood mononuclear cells were used for TCR beta sequencing. The Qiagen DNeasy Blood Extraction Kit was used to extract genomic DNA from the blood cell samples. The CDR3 goes from the cysteine to the phenylalanine over 14 residues. Just CDR3 DNA is preserved here, 42 bases in frame from base 1. V is trimmed back by 5 bases and J by 8 bases, and the junction contains 2 bases that no gene match accounts for. Reading the germline V gene gives CDR1 MDHEN and CDR2 SYDVKM. Libraries were built with the immunoSEQ multiplex PCR assay. For the multiplex PCR, a mixture combining 60 forward primers for TCR Vbeta segments and 13 reverse primers for TCR Jbeta segments was used. Amplification of the CDR3 region of rearranged TCR beta genes was performed with a multiplex PCR assay on genomic DNA. The amplified TCR beta libraries were sequenced on the Illumina HiSeq System as 87-base-pair reads. Per the original workflow: A later analysis tallied around 82 million unique TCR beta chains across the 600 to 700 repertoires, and some 10 million of those chains were shared by two or more donors. Raw reads were error-corrected and collapsed into unique sequences by a nearest-neighbor algorithm in which closely related sequences were merged to remove PCR and sequencing errors. To assign V, D and J gene segments, CDR3 sequences were aligned to IMGT reference sequences. For a sequence to be retained, a match of at least six nucleotides was required to both a V gene segment and a J gene segment. Rearrangements were classified as productive when the CDR3 lacked stop codons and remained in frame with V and J, and all other rearrangements were classified as non-productive. Following IMGT convention, CDR3 was defined as the stretch from the second conserved V-encoded cysteine to the conserved J-encoded phenylalanine. The earlier analysis of about 640 of the donors excluded any sequence lacking an unambiguous match to a single V gene segment. In an earlier analysis of some 590 of the donors, a V segment was called functional when productive rearrangements were above 56.7%, and segregating when the standard deviation between donors exceeded 5%. A statistical classification framework was developed to diagnose cytomegalovirus status using the catalog of TCR beta chain sequences. A later analysis assigned V and J genes by comparing TCR nucleotide sequences with IMGT/GENE-DB human TR gene sequences. The TCRdist pipeline was used in a later analysis to assign CDR3 sequences and most-parsimonious VDJ recombination scenarios. A later analysis defined each TCR beta chain by its CDR3 amino acid sequence plus V-gene family, and excluded reads lacking a unique V-gene family. In a later analysis, around 650 highly shared, low-generation-probability nucleotide sequences were removed to address suspected cross-contamination and a sequencing artifact. In a later analysis, a clonal expansion index was calculated for each public chain from normalized within-repertoire ranks of inferred template counts. A later analysis computed generation probabilities with a VDJ recombination model fitted to out-of-frame rearrangements, and checked the results against IGoR. In a later analysis, hypergeometric tests were used to score TCR-TCR, TCR-HLA and TCR-CMV co-occurrence, with a repertoire-size bias correction applied to TCR pairs. To estimate false discovery rates, a later analysis permuted the HLA or CMV assignments 20 times. In a later analysis, co-occurring TCRs were grouped using DBSCAN, and TCRdist sequence similarity was added for clustering within HLA-allele-positive subsets. For co-occurrence clustering, repertoires with fewer than 30,000 or more than 120,000 public chains were excluded, along with several repertoires with anomalous nucleotide sharing. In TCRdb, the immuneACCESS table is reduced to in-frame sequences with V and J assigned. These tables do not hold every clone; where another copy was compared, an unresolved V gene accounts for under half, and the others remain unexplained. That table gives V, J and clone size, and the DNA gave D and trimming. For this sample there are fewer than 120,000 clones; approximately 82% appear just once. The ten largest clones capture over 10% of the sample.

What the authors observed across the whole study: In a later genetic analysis, a missense DCLRE1C variant was associated with V-gene and J-gene trimming of TCR beta chains, and the association was replicated in an independent cohort. Broadly in line with IMGT annotations, most TCR beta V segments showed up in productive rearrangements about 87% or about 30% of the time in an earlier analysis of 450 to 750 of the donors. Linkage disequilibrium might explain the correlated functional status among segregating V segments, but an unknown experimental factor could not be ruled out. A later analysis found that HLA-associated TCR beta chains were more clonally expanded and had lower generation probabilities than equally common non-associated chains. A further reported finding was that TCR beta sequences accurately predicted the HLA-A and HLA-B alleles for most subjects in the first cohort. In both the original and validation cohorts, the classifier was reported to diagnose cytomegalovirus status with high specificity and sensitivity. In the study, around 150 TCR beta chains were listed as associated with cytomegalovirus. According to a later analysis, TCR association rates differed among HLA loci, with DRB1 alleles showing the most associated TCRs and HLA-C alleles showing the fewest. Assigning TCR associations to individual alleles was difficult when HLA alleles, especially DR and DQ, strongly co-occurred. Because some donors lacked HLA typing at each locus, the association tests relied only on the typed subset. A group of highly shared sequence variants was considered likely to be a technical artifact of the sequencing pipeline. In a later analysis, some 17,000 TCR beta sequences were associated with specific HLA alleles at a false discovery rate of 0.05. A later genetic analysis reported fewer N-insertions in productive TCRs among donors in an Asian-associated ancestry cluster than the approximately 700-donor mean. The 87-base-pair reads could not distinguish some IMGT-functional V segments, including TRBV6-2 and TRBV6-3, so those segments were excluded. A later analysis reported that several top co-occurrence clusters appeared linked to parvovirus B19, influenza, CMV and Epstein-Barr virus. According to the authors, the approach could potentially be generalized to other disease states and immunological phenotypes. The presence/absence analyses assumed that sequencing depth was roughly uniform across donors, and that assumption may not be true. Most TCR sequences were observed very rarely across donors, whereas some public TCRs were present in many individuals. For the cohort, immune exposure information was limited to CMV serostatus. Three of the identified cytomegalovirus-associated TCR beta chains were confirmed in vitro to be specific for cytomegalovirus antigens. In this cohort, only TCR beta chains were sequenced, and detectable features were limited by the absence of alpha or paired-chain data. Because counts were too low, approximately 15 rarely observed V segments, including chromosome 9 orphons, were excluded from the earlier analysis of a few hundred of the donors. A later analysis found that most CMV-associated TCR beta chains appeared HLA-restricted, with HLA associations seemingly driven largely by CMV exposure.

Specimen: PBMCs. The source of this sequence is a man aged 30 to 45 in good health and CMV-seropositive. The sequence joins TRBV28 to TRBJ1-6, with 11 junctional bases fitting TRBD1. The DNA sequence reads TGTGCCAGCAGTCCGGGACAGGGGGATTCACCCCTCCACTTT. This gives the protein CASSPGQGDSPLHF.